One and the same sample provided the 21 T cell receptor beta chains below, sequenced in a study of blood T cell repertoires in COVID-19. TCRdb keeps only in-frame clones here, not all; method: immunoSEQ multiplex PCR. The table shows roughly 150,000 clones, with 80% to 90% occurring only once. Material: peripheral blood. The receptor set was obtained from a man aged 55 to 70 with acute or convalescent COVID-19.

The V and J genes are TRBV11-2 and TRBJ2-7, with unresolved D. V dropped 5 bases and J dropped 2 bases, with 16 bases sitting between them. CDR1 and CDR2 from the germline V gene are SGHAT and FQNNGV. The CDR3 spans 15 residues. CDR3 nucleotide sequence: TGTGCCAGCAGCCAGACGCGACTTCAAGCCTACGAGCAGTACTTC. Translated, it gives CASSQTRLQAYEQYF.

V and J are TRBV9 and TRBJ1-1; TRBD1 agrees at 7 bases. The V and J ends lost 3 bases and 4 bases, in that order; junction bases with no gene match: 12. Germline values: CDR1 SGDLS, CDR2 YYNGEE. The CDR3 is 16 amino acids. CDR3 region: CASSALTGVRSTEAFF. The CDR3, as DNA: TGTGCCAGCAGCGCCCTTACAGGGGTTCGGAGCACTGAAGCTTTCTTT.

This chain uses TRBV30 with TRBJ1-2; TRBD1 matches 10 bases. The V gene end was trimmed by 2 bases and the J gene end by 8 bases; junction bases not matched to a gene: 8. Germline values: CDR1 GTSNPN, CDR2 SVGIG (reference sequence). This CDR3 has 14 residues. The CDR3 loop reads CAWSRDRGQGGYTF. The CDR3 DNA sequence: TGTGCCTGGAGTCGGGACAGGGGCCAGGGAGGCTACACCTTC.

This clone was recorded a few times. The chain couples TRBV2 to TRBJ1-6; 9 nucleotides agree with TRBD1. V lost 6 bases and J lost 4; bases outside the gene matches: 4. Germline V lookup: CDR1 SNHLY, CDR2 FYNNEI. The CDR3 is made up of 15 amino acids. CDR3 amino acids: CASSPQGAYNSPLHF. The DNA for the CDR3 is TGTGCCAGCAGCCCACAGGGGGCTTATAATTCACCCCTCCACTTT.

The chain uses TRBV24-1 and TRBJ2-2; tentative D call: TRBD1 (6 bases). Trimming shortened V by 7 bases and J by 7 bases, and 12 bases separated the two germline ends. The CDR3 runs 13 residues. The germline V gene encodes CDR1 KGHDR and CDR2 SFDVKD. CDR3 loop: CATSQGQHGELFF. DNA for the CDR3: TGTGCCACCAGCCAGGGGCAACACGGGGAGCTGTTTTTT.

The chain uses TRBV18 and TRBJ2-6, with TRBD2 as a possible D gene (6 bases). The ends were cut back, 3 bases at V and 0 bases at J, with 15 bases in the middle. The germline V gene encodes CDR1 KGHSH and CDR2 LQKENI. The CDR3 runs 18 residues. CDR3 loop: CASSPDGGGVSGANVLTF. The CDR3 DNA follows: TGTGCCAGCTCACCGGACGGGGGTGGGGTCTCTGGGGCCAACGTCCTGACTTTC.

V is TRBV15 and J is TRBJ1-1; TRBD1 might be the D (5 bases). Deletions cut 5 bases from V and 2 bases from J, with 9 bases between. The CDR3 has 13 amino acids. From germline, CDR1 is LNHNV and CDR2 YYDKDF (reference sequence). The CDR3 DNA is TGTGCCACCAGCCCCAGGGTTAACACTGAAGCTTTCTTT. It encodes CATSPRVNTEAFF.

The chain couples TRBV5-6 to TRBJ1-1; a possible D gene is TRBD1 (5 bases). There are 14 residues in the CDR3. V dropped 0 bases and J dropped 2 bases, with 8 bases sitting between them. Germline loops: CDR1 SGHDT, CDR2 YYEEEE. In DNA form, the CDR3 reads TGTGCCAGCAGCTTGGTCAGGGTAAACACTGAAGCTTTCTTT. It is translated as CASSLVRVNTEAFF.

This clone was counted a single time. This chain links TRBV7-9 with TRBJ1-2; 7 nucleotides align to TRBD1. The J segment lost 3 bases and the V segment lost 5 bases, leaving 3 bases of the junction unmatched. This CDR3 region has 13 residues. Germline V gene lookup returns CDR1 SEHNR and CDR2 FQNEAQ (reference sequence). As DNA, the CDR3 is TGTGCCAGCAGCCGAGGGGGCGACTATGGCTACACCTTC. Protein product: CASSRGGDYGYTF.

This chain connects TRBV2 to TRBJ1-4, with D perhaps matching TRBD1 (6 bases). Trimming removed 6 bases at V and 0 bases at J, with 17 bases between. The germline gives CDR1 SNHLY, CDR2 FYNNEI. The CDR3 loop spans 17 amino acids. The CDR3 protein is CASSRLTGSATNEKLFF. DNA for the CDR3: TGTGCCAGCAGCCGACTGACAGGCAGTGCAACTAATGAAAAACTGTTTTTT.

The chain joins TRBV13 to TRBJ1-2; 9 nucleotides align to TRBD1. V trimming: 1 base; J trimming: 4 bases; junction bases outside the gene matches: 7. From germline, CDR1 is PRHDT and CDR2 FYEKMQ (reference sequence). There are 16 residues in the CDR3. CDR3 bases: TGTGCCAGCAGCTTAGAGGGGACAGGGCGGGCCTATGGCTACACCTTC. Encoded protein: CASSLEGTGRAYGYTF.

V gene TRBV30 combines with J gene TRBJ1-5; D is perhaps TRBD1 (6 bases). CDR3 length: 13 residues. CDR1 is GTSNPN and CDR2 is SVGIG in the germline V gene (reference sequence). Trimming took 7 bases from V and 3 from J, leaving 13 bases between them. CDR3 protein: CAFEQGANQPQHF. Written as DNA, the CDR3 is TGTGCCTTCGAACAGGGCGCCAATCAGCCCCAGCATTTT.

The chain recombines TRBV21-1 with TRBJ1-2. TRBV21-1 is given as a pseudogene. The CDR3 consists of 11 residues. CDR3 sequence: CASSKKRGYTF. DNA of the CDR3: TGTGCCAGCAGCAAGAAGCGTGGCTACACCTTC.

This clone has a single count. The chain carries TRBV5-5 and TRBJ2-4; D remains unclear. The CDR3 length is 15 residues. Germline loops: CDR1 SGHKS, CDR2 YYEKEE (reference sequence). V lost 0 bases, J lost 2 bases, and 9 bases lay in between. The DNA of the CDR3 is TGTGCCAGCAGCTTGGGTGAGGTGACCAAAAACATTCAGTACTTC. Amino acid sequence: CASSLGEVTKNIQYF.

This clone was counted a single time. The rearrangement links TRBV7-9 to TRBJ2-6; tentative D call: TRBD2 (5 bases). V lost 5 bases to trimming and J lost 3 bases, with 11 bases between them. Germline CDR1 and CDR2: SEHNR and FQNEAQ (reference sequence). The CDR3 extends over 15 amino acids. CDR3 nucleotides: TGTGCCAGCAGCGATTATCGGGATGGGGCCAACGTCCTGACTTTC. Translation: CASSDYRDGANVLTF.

The chain couples TRBV9 to TRBJ2-1; 13 bases agree with TRBD2. With V trimmed by 3 bases and J by 6 bases, 6 bases remained unmatched. The CDR3 spans 16 residues. CDR1 and CDR2 (germline): SGDLS, YYNGEE. The CDR3 loop reads CASSGQTSGGRNEQFF. CDR3 sequence (DNA): TGTGCCAGCAGCGGACAGACTAGCGGGGGGCGCAATGAGCAGTTCTTC. The complete variable domain, with remaining parts taken from reference TRBV9 and TRBJ2-1, reads DSGVTQTPKHLITATGQRVTLRCSPRSGDLSVYWYQQSLDQGLQFLIQYYNGEERAKGNILERFSAQQFPDLHSELNLSSLELGDSALYFCASSGQTSGGRNEQFFGPGTRLTVL.

The chain joins TRBV29-1 to TRBJ2-3, with 8 bases identical to TRBD1. Per germline, CDR1 SQVTM and CDR2 ANQGSEA. With V trimmed by 5 bases and J by 6 bases, 7 bases remained unmatched. The CDR3 has 13 amino acids. The CDR3 sequence: CSVSSGGGDTQYF. CDR3 DNA sequence: TGCAGCGTTTCATCAGGGGGCGGGGATACGCAGTATTTT.

The V and J genes are TRBV19 and TRBJ1-2; 9 nucleotides line up with TRBD1. The germline V gene encodes CDR1 LNHDA and CDR2 SQIVND (reference sequence). Losses at the gene ends were 5 bases for V and 8 bases for J; bases not matched to a gene: 15. The CDR3 extends over 16 amino acids. The CDR3 protein is CASSVTGGRLMRGYTF. CDR3 sequence (DNA): TGTGCCAGTAGTGTGACAGGGGGTCGCCTTATGCGGGGCTACACCTTC.

This rearrangement joins TRBV12-3 or TRBV12-4 to TRBJ1-1; possible D gene TRBD1, 6 bases. V lost 6 bases and J lost 7, with 9 bases in between. The CDR3 has 11 residues. In DNA form, the CDR3 reads TGTGCCAGCAGAGGACAGCTTGAAGCTTTCTTT. Translation: CASRGQLEAFF.

This chain joins TRBV4-1 and TRBJ1-1; the D is unclear. The V end was cut by 6 bases, the J end by 2 bases, with 10 bases between. The germline gives CDR1 MGHRA, CDR2 YSYEKL. CDR3 length: 13 amino acids. CDR3 sequence: CASSGLGNTEAFF. DNA for the CDR3: TGCGCCAGCAGTGGACTGGGAAACACTGAAGCTTTCTTT.

This clone was recorded a few times. J is TRBJ1-5 and V is TRBV2; 11 nucleotides match TRBD1. Germline CDR1 SNHLY, CDR2 FYNNEI. CDR3 size: 17 residues. V gave up 6 bases and J gave up 4 bases; unmatched junction bases: 11. CDR3 coding DNA: TGTGCCAGCAGCCGTACTGGCGGGACAGGGGGGAATCAGCCCCAGCATTTT. Translation: CASSRTGGTGGNQPQHF.